This TCR beta chain originates from a study of regulatory T cells in long-lasting Graves disease. Study-wide points: Patients with persistent Graves' had lower TCR diversity than newly diagnosed patients. Relative to new patients (around 1,000), persistent patients exhibited greater sharing of public clonotypes (approximately 2,500).

CDR1 is MNHNS, CDR2 SASEGT, per germline. The length of the CDR3 is 15 residues. The trim removed 6 bases at V and 4 bases at J, leaving 12 bases unmatched. Time point noted: newly diagnosed GD, antithyroid drugs for less than 3 months. RNA isolated from PBMCs was used to make the TCR library. Library construction for TCR beta used iRepertoire HTBI primers and Arm-PCR of CDR3 regions. TCRdb ran MiXCR on the multiplex PCR reads and lists one entry per CDR3 protein. Of roughly 500,000 distinct CDR3 sequences in the sample, 13% were seen once. This clonotype was picked up many times. The antigen is undetermined. These same records also appear under a second study, on T cells in Graves' hyperthyroidism and ophthalmopathy. That publication notes: When the TCR CDR3 underwent first-round RT-PCR, the HTBI primer set was used.

The V call is TRBV6-1, the J call TRBJ2-7; 7 bases align to TRBD1. The specimen comprised peripheral blood mononuclear cells (PBMCs), sampled at new diagnosis, from a patient treated with antithyroid drugs. This sequence originates from a young man with Graves disease. The chain's CDR3 is CASSYDRAGGYEQYF. CDR3 sequence (DNA): TGTGCCAGCAGCTATGACAGGGCCGGCGGGTACGAGCAGTACTTC.